This T cell receptor beta chain comes out of a study of regulatory T cells in long-lasting Graves disease. Whole-study context: Those Graves' patients who were newly diagnosed had been on antithyroid drugs under 3 months.

Libraries of TCR beta came from iRepertoire HTBI primers plus Arm-PCR of CDR3 regions. TCRdb passed the multiplex PCR reads through MiXCR, listing each CDR3 protein once. This sample carries a few hundred thousand distinct CDR3 sequences, 15% of them seen once, and the ten largest clones take over 7.5%. CDR1 is LNHDA and CDR2 is SQIVND in the germline V gene (reference sequence). V dropped 3 bases and J dropped 8 bases, with 16 bases sitting between them. The CDR3 contains 14 residues. General study findings and limits: More public clonotypes were shared by persistent patients (around 2,600) than by new patients (approximately 990).

In regard to this clonotype: Its target is unknown.

Time point described: newly diagnosed GD, antithyroid drugs for less than 3 months. From PBMCs, RNA was extracted and then used to make the TCR library. Diagnoses of Graves' disease were made by American Thyroid Association guidelines. The data were also submitted as part of a second study, on T cells in Graves' hyperthyroidism and ophthalmopathy. That source adds: When the TCR CDR3 underwent first-round RT-PCR, the HTBI primer set was used.

Sequenced material: peripheral blood mononuclear cells (PBMCs), taken at new diagnosis, from a patient treated with antithyroid drugs. The chain has TRBV19 and TRBJ1-2, with D uncertain. The source is a woman aged 35 to 49 with Graves disease. The CDR3 protein is CASSIGISAGGYTF. The CDR3 DNA reads as TGTGCCAGTAGTATTGGGATATCGGCTGGCGGCTACACCTTC.